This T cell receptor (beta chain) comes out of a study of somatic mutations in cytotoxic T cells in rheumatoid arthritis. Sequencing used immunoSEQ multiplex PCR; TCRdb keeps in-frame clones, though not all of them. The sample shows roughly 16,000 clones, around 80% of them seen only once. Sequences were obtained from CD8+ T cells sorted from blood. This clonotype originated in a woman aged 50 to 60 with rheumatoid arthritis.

CDR3: CSVRNRDSTETQYF. In nucleotides, the CDR3 is TGCAGCGTGCGGAACAGGGATTCAACAGAGACCCAGTACTTC. J is TRBJ2-5 and V is TRBV29-1; D is possibly TRBD1 (6 bases). Trimming stripped 6 bases from V and 4 bases from J, with 18 bases between. Germline CDR1 SQVTM, CDR2 ANQGSEA. The CDR3 extends over 14 amino acids. Full variable domain (missing parts from reference TRBV29-1 and TRBJ2-5): SAVISQKPSRDICQRGTSLTIQCQVDSQVTMMFWYRQQPGQSLTLIATANQGSEATYESGFVIDKFPISRPNLTFSTLTVSNMSPEDSSIYLCSVRNRDSTETQYFGPGTRLLVL.